Shown below are 6 T cell receptor beta chains from a single sample sequenced in a study of OX40 agonist ivuxolimab in advanced cancers. Here immunoSEQ multiplex PCR was the method, and the copy in TCRdb shows in-frame clones only, minus some. The sample holds approximately 99,000 clones; approximately 94% are singletons and the top ten take about 0.17%. Material: CD4+ or CD8+ T cells sorted from blood, obtained in a trial of the OX40 agonist ivuxolimab. The origin of the receptors is an adult with an advanced solid tumor such as melanoma, head and neck, liver or kidney cancer.

The chain joins TRBV4-3 to TRBJ2-7; D is uncertain. The CDR3 is made up of 15 amino acids. V was shortened by 0 bases and J by 3 bases, with 12 bases between the two germline ends. Germline values: CDR1 LGHNA, CDR2 YSLEER. Here the CDR3 reads CASSQDSRARYEQYF. In nucleotides, the CDR3 is TGCGCCAGCAGCCAAGATTCCCGGGCTCGCTACGAGCAGTACTTC.

The chain has TRBV9 and TRBJ1-2; TRBD1 might be the D (6 bases). This CDR3 has 15 amino acids. Germline V CDR1 and CDR2: SGDLS, YYNGEE. Trimming stripped 0 bases from V and 8 bases from J, with 17 bases between. CDR3 sequence (DNA): TGTGCCAGCAGCGTAGCCCTCGGGCAGGGGTACGGCTACACCTTC. Its translation: CASSVALGQGYGYTF.

This clone showed up just once. The chain carries TRBV25-1 and TRBJ1-4; D not certain. CDR1 is MGHDK, CDR2 SYGVNS, per germline. CDR3 size: 15 residues. The V end lost 3 bases, the J end lost 7 bases, and 15 bases lay between the germline ends. CDR3 loop: CASSDPLGMGEKLFF. The CDR3 bases are TGTGCCAGCAGTGATCCTCTAGGGATGGGTGAAAAACTGTTTTTT.

Concerning this clone itself: The same CDR3 also results from other DNA sequences found in this sample. The chain carries TRBV6-6 and TRBJ1-5, with a possible D match to TRBD1 (6 bases). CDR3 length: 14 residues. The germline CDR1 and CDR2 sequences are MNHNY and SVGAGI (reference sequence). V shed 2 bases and J shed 3 bases, with 8 bases lying between them. CDR3 in DNA: TGTGCCAGCAGTTACGACAGGTCCAATCAGCCCCAGCATTTT. Its translation is CASSYDRSNQPQHF.

The chain joins TRBV4-3 to TRBJ1-5; no definite D call. The CDR3 totals 13 residues. Trimming shortened V by 0 bases and J by 6 bases, and 6 bases separated the two germline ends. The V gene's germline CDR1 is LGHNA and CDR2 YSLEER. CDR3 DNA: TGCGCCAGCAGCCAAGATTGGGGTCAGCCCCAGCATTTT. It translates to CASSQDWGQPQHF.

The chain employs TRBV7-2 and TRBJ1-3, with D possibly being TRBD1 (6 bases). CDR3 length: 15 amino acids. Germline V gene sequence: CDR1 SGHTA, CDR2 FQGNSA. The germline V and J ends were trimmed by 1 base and 0 bases, with 7 bases remaining between them. In nucleotides, the CDR3 is TGTGCCAGCAGCTTAGACAGGGTCTCTGGAAACACCATATATTTT. It encodes CASSLDRVSGNTIYF. The whole variable domain, filled in from reference TRBV7-2 and TRBJ1-3, reads GAGVSQSPSNKVTEKGKDVELRCDPISGHTALYWYRQSLGQGLEFLIYFQGNSAPDKSGLPSDRFSAERTGGSVSTLTIQRTQQEDSAVYLCASSLDRVSGNTIYFGEGSWLTVV.